One sample yielded the 2 T cell receptor beta chains listed below, sequenced in a study of blood T cells in healthy people across ages. The authors ran a second PCR of 7 to 11 cycles using a sample-barcoded 5' primer and a J-beta primer mix. Each CDR3 protein is one row after TCRdb ran MiXCR on the 5' RACE reads. The table has approximately 1,700,000 distinct CDR3 sequences, around 42% seen once. What was sequenced was blood. The origin of the receptors is a human donor in good health.

The chain carries TRBV5-1 and TRBJ2-5; a possible D gene is TRBD2 (6 bases). The CDR3 sequence is 15 residues long. V lost 4 bases, J lost 5 bases, and 18 bases lay in between. Germline V gene lookup returns CDR1 SGHRS and CDR2 YFSETQ. In DNA form, the CDR3 reads TGCGCCAGCAGCCAACCTCCTGCGGGGTTGGAGACCCAGTACTTC. Residues: CASSQPPAGLETQYF.

This clonotype was counted at least ten times. This chain joins TRBV10-3 and TRBJ2-5; 9 bases map to TRBD1. In germline, CDR1 is ENHRY, CDR2 SYGVKD. The ends lost 4 bases at V and 3 bases at J; junction bases unmatched: 0. CDR3 size: 13 residues. The CDR3 DNA reads TGTGCCATCAGTGGGACAGGGGAAGAGACCCAGTACTTC. Amino acid sequence: CAISGTGEETQYF.